This TCR beta chain was obtained from a study of CD8 T cells in ankylosing spondylitis. General study points: Disease-linked clones, CD8+, were relatively rare in peripheral blood. For ankylosing spondylitis blood, a TCR beta motif of seven to nine highly homologous variants appeared characteristic. It was reported that disease-linked clones were significantly enriched in matched ankylosing spondylitis synovial fluid.

Trimming cost V 4 bases and J 4 bases, with 13 bases left between them. The CDR3 runs to 14 residues. Germline V gene data show CDR1 as ENHRY and CDR2 as SYGVKD. TCR beta libraries were made by quantitative 5'-RACE with molecular barcodes. In TCRdb, the 5' RACE reads were re-called with MiXCR into one record per CDR3 protein. This table holds about 840,000 distinct CDR3 sequences, 12% found once. This clonotype was seen ten or more times. Its matching antigen is unknown. The TCR comes from a male donor with ankylosing spondylitis. What was sequenced was blood, either unsorted or a sorted T cell fraction (not recorded which). This chain connects TRBV10-3 to TRBJ1-1; no definite D call. This chain's CDR3 is CAISAPRAGTEAFF. For the CDR3, the DNA is TGTGCCATCAGTGCCCCTCGGGCGGGCACTGAAGCTTTCTTT.